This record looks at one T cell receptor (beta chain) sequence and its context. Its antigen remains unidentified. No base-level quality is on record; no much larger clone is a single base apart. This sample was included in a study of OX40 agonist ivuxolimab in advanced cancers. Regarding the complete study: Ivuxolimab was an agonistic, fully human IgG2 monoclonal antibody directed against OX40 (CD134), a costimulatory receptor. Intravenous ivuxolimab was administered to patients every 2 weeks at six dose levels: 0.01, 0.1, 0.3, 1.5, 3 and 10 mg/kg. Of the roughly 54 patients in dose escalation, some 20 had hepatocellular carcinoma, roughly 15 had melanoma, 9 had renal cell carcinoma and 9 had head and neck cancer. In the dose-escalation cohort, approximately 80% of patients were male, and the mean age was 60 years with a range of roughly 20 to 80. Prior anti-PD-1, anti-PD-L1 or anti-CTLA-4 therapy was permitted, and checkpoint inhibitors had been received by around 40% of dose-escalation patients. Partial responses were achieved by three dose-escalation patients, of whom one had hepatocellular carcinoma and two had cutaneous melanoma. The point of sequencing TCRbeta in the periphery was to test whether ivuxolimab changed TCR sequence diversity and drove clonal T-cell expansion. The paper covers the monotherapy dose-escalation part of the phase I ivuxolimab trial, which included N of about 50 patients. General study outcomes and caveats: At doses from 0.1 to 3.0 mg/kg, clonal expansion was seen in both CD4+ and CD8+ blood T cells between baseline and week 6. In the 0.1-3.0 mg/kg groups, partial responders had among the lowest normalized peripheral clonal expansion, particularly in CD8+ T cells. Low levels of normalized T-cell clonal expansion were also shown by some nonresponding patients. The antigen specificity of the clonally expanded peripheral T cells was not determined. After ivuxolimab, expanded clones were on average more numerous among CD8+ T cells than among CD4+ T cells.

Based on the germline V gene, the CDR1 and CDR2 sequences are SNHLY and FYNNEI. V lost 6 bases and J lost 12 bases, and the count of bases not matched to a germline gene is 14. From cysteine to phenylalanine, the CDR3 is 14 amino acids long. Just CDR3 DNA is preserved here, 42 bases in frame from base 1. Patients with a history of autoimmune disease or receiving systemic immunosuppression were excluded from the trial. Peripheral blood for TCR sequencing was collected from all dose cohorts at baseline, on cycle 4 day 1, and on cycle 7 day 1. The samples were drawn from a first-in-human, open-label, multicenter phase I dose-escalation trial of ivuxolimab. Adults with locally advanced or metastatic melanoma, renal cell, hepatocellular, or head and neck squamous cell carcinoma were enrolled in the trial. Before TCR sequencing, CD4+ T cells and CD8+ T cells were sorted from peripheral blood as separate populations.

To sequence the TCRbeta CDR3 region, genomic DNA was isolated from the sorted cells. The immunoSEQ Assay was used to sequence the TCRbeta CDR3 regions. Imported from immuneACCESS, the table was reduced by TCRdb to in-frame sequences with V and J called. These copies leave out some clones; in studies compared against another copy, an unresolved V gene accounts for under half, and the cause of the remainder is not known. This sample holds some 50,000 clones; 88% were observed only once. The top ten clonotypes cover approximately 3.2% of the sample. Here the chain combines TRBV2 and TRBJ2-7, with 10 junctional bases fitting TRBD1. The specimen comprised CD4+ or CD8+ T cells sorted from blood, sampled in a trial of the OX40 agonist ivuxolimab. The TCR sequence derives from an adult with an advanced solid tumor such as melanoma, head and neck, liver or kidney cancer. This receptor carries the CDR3 CASRAGTGDTWAYF. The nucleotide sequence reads TGTGCCAGCAGAGCCGGGACAGGGGATACCTGGGCGTACTTC.